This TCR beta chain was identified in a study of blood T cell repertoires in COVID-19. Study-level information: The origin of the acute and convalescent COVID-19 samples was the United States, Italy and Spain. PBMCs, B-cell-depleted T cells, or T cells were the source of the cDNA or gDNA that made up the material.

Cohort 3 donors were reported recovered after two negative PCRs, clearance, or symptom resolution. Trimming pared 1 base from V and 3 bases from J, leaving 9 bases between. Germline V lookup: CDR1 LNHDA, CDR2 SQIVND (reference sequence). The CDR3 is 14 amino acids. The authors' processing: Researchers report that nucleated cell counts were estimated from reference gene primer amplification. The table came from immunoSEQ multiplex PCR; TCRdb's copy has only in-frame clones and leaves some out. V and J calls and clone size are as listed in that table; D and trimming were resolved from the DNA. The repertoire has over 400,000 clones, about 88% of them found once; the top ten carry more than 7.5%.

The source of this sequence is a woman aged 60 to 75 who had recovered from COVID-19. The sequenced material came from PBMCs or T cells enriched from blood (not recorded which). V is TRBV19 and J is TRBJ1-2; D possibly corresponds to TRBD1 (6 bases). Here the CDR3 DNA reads TGTGCCAGTAGTATAGGTAACAGGGACTATGGCTACACCTTC. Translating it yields CASSIGNRDYGYTF. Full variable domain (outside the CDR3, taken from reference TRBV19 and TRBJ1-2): DGGITQSPKYLFRKEGQNVTLSCEQNLNHDAMYWYRQDPGQGLRLIYYSQIVNDFQKGDIAEGYSVSREKKESFPLTVTSAQKNPTAFYLCASSIGNRDYGYTFGSGTRLTVV.